This T cell receptor (beta chain) emerged from a study of cytomegalovirus exposure and HLA in healthy donors. TCRdb keeps only in-frame clones here, not all; method: immunoSEQ multiplex PCR. Of some 70,000 clones in the sample, around four fifths were seen once. A 120-subject validation cohort, separate from the 666-subject first cohort, supplied the donors. Per germline, CDR1 SNHLY and CDR2 FYNNEI. The CDR3 has 14 amino acids. Trimming took 0 bases from V and 8 from J, leaving 13 bases between them. Sequenced: PBMCs. The chain has TRBV2 and TRBJ1-1; D is uncertain. The TCR originated in a man aged 30-40 years in good health and CMV-seronegative. The CDR3 is CASSEAKAGGEAFF. CDR3 nucleotides: TGTGCCAGCAGTGAAGCCAAAGCAGGCGGGGAAGCTTTCTTT.